This TCR beta chain was retrieved from a study of blood T cell repertoires in COVID-19. Across the study: The study drew acute and convalescent COVID-19 samples from the United States, Italy and Spain. The cDNA or gDNA used as material had been derived from T cells, B-cell-depleted T cells, or PBMCs.

The CDR3 consists of 16 residues. The V and J ends lost 3 bases and 4 bases, in that order; junction bases with no gene match: 3. Germline V gives CDR1 SGHDT, CDR2 YYEEEE. This clone has just one count. Original processing methods: Researchers report that nucleated cell counts were estimated from reference gene primer amplification. Clones were sequenced by immunoSEQ multiplex PCR, and TCRdb holds only the in-frame ones, with some missing. V, J and clone size reflect that table, while D and trimming were determined from the DNA. Among approximately 81,000 clones listed, 75% to 95% were seen once. The sample taken for sequencing was peripheral blood. The genes are TRBV5-6 and TRBJ2-5; 16 positions agree with TRBD2. This TCR came from a woman between 45 and 65 years old in a cohort sampled during active COVID-19. The DNA of the CDR3 is TGTGCCAGCAGCTCGGGACTAGCGGGGGGGCTAGAGACCCAGTACTTC. Translated: CASSSGLAGGLETQYF.